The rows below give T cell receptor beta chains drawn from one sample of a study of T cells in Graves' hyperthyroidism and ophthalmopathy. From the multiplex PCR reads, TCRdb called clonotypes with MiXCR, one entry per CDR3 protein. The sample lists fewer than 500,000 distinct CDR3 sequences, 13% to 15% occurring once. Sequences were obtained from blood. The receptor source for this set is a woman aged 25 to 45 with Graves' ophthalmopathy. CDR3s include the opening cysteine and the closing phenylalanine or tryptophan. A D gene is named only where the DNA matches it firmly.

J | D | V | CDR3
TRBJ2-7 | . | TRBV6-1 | CASSFTSGGEQYF
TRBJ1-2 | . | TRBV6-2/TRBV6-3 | CASVGRRQNYGYTF
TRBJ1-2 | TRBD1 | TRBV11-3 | CASSFTGAEGGGYTF
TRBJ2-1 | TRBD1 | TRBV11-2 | CASSLVTGGYNEQFF
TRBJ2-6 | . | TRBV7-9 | CASSSWRGGANVLTF
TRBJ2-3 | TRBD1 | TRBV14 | CASSKGDRVPDTQYF
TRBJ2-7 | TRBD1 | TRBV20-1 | CSAVGQPRYEQYF
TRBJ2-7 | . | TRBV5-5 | CASSLGTDTYEQYF
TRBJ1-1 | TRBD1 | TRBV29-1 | CSVQVQGAVTEAFF
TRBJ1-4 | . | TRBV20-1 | CSARQGREKLFF
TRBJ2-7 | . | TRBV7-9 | CASSLSTGIYEQYF
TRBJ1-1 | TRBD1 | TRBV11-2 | CASSPAGGTEAFF
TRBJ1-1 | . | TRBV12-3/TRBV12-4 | CASSLEGRGTEAFF
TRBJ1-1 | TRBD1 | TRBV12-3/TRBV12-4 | CASSLQTGGVGGTEAFF
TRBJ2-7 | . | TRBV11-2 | CASSLNGSSYEQYF
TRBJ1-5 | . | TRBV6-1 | CASRDRDMNSNQPQHF
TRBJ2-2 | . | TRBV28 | CASSLSYRNTGELFF
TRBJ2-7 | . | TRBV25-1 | CASAGTSTYEQYF
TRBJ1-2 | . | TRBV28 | CASSLSGGLGYGYTF
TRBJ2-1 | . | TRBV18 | CASSPPIADYSYNEQFF
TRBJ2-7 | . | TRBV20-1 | CSATGHLFFEQYF
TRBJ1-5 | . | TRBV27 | CASRPGPDQPQHF
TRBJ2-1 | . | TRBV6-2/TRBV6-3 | CASVNGEEQFF
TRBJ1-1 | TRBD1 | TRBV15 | CATSRLRQGTDTEAFF
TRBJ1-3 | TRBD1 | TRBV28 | CASSPGTGGNTIYF
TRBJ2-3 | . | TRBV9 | CASSVRGVGDTQYF
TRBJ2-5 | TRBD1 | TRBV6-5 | CASSYSTGEGETQYF
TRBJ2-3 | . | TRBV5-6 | CASSRRGGDTQYF
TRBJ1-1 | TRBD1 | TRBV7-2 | CASLDRGAEAFF
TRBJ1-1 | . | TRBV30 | CAWSVPEMNTEAFF
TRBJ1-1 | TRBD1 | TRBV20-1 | CSARNLSGGNTEAFF
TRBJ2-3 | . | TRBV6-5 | CASTEGGDHTDTQYF
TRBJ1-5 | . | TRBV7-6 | CASSPIPGDQPQHF
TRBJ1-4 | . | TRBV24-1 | CATSDGWPGSKTRTNEKLFF
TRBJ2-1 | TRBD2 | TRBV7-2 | CASSSPGLAGGTSYNEQFF
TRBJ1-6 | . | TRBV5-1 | CASSFKQGGSPLHF
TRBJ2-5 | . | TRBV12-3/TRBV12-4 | CASSKTGSGETQYF
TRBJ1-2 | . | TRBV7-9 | CASSPQGSGGYTF
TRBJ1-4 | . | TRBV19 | CASSDRRRGGLFF
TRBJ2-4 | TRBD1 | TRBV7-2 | CASSPRQGALKNIQYF
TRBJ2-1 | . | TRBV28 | CASEAGTEGEQFF
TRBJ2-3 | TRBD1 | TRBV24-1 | CATGEDRGLLDTQYF
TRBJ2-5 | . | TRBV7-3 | CASSLGLGGTQYF
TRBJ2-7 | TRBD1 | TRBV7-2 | CASSSGQGLGEQYF
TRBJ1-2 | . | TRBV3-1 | CASSQEQGLYTF